This T cell receptor (beta chain) was observed in a study of a mutant IDH1 vaccine in newly diagnosed glioma. At the level of the study: Treated patients, averaging roughly 44 years, were roughly 62% male and about 40% female. Standard pretreatment was either radiotherapy, temozolomide, or, for most, radiochemotherapy with temozolomide.

General observations from the study: The study observed vaccine-induced immune responses in roughly 95% of patients.

Time point here: week 5, during vaccination. It was 300 ug of mutant IDH1 20-mer peptide that made up each vaccine dose, given with topical imiquimod. TCRdb's table, derived via immunoSEQ multiplex PCR, lists solely in-frame clones and lacks some. The sample includes tens of thousands of clones, about 86% seen only once; the top ten take nearly 25%. Between the trimmed V and J ends, which lost 4 bases and 7 bases, there was a span of 16 bases. The germline gives CDR1 SQVTM, CDR2 ANQGSEA. The CDR3 has 14 amino acids. With respect to this clone: What it recognizes is unknown.

This clonotype originated in a man younger than 45 with glioma. V is TRBV29-1 and J is TRBJ2-2; weak D call: TRBD1 (5 bases). Sequencing used PBMCs, obtained from a glioma patient whose treatment included an IDH1 peptide vaccine. This chain's CDR3 is CSVAIGASYGELFF. In DNA form, the CDR3 reads TGCAGCGTTGCGATAGGGGCCTCCTACGGGGAGCTGTTTTTT.